The source of this TCR beta chain is a study of T cell changes during pregnancy in multiple sclerosis. With V trimmed by 5 bases and J by 8 bases, 3 bases remained unmatched. Germline V gene lookup returns CDR1 MNHEY and CDR2 SVGAGI. The CDR3 loop spans 12 amino acids. Here immunoSEQ multiplex PCR was the method, and the copy in TCRdb shows in-frame clones only, minus some. The sample contains about 20,000 clones, around 90% of which appear only once. The clonotype was recovered from a female donor in good health, enrolled as a control in a pregnancy study. This sequence joins TRBV6-5 and TRBJ2-1, with TRBD2 identical over 7 bases. The sequences come from CD8+ T cells from peripheral blood mononuclear cells, collected in the second trimester of pregnancy. CDR3 in amino acids: CASSTAGDEQFF. In nucleotides, the CDR3 is TGTGCCAGCAGTACCGCGGGGGATGAGCAGTTCTTC.